The 16 T cell receptor beta chains below all came from one sample that was sequenced in a study of T cell repertoires in cytomegalovirus infection. TCRdb reprocessed the reads via MiXCR and lists one record per CDR3 protein. The data hold 650,000 to 850,000 distinct CDR3 sequences, with about 29% observed a single time. Their target antigens are unknown. Sequenced here: cultured CD8+ T cells from PBMCs, sampled from culture after CMV antigen stimulation. The receptors were sampled from a human donor in good health (CMV status not recorded). Some clones in this sample may be carry-over from other donors' samples.

The chain has TRBV6-1 and TRBJ1-1; TRBD1 is a possible D gene (5 bases). This CDR3 is 15 amino acids long. CDR1 is MNHNS and CDR2 is SASEGT in the germline V gene. The V gene lost 3 bases and the J gene lost 1 base, with 12 bases spanning the gap. The CDR3 protein is CASSDLSGWNTEAFF. CDR3 nucleotides: TGTGCCAGCAGTGATCTCTCAGGGTGGAACACTGAAGCTTTCTTT.

This chain connects TRBV7-8 to TRBJ2-1; 7 nucleotides align to TRBD1. The J segment lost 6 bases and the V segment lost 4 bases, leaving 9 bases of the junction unmatched. Germline V gives CDR1 SGHVS, CDR2 FQNEAQ. The CDR3 extends over 15 amino acids. CDR3 protein: CASSYPTGQVNEQFF. The DNA for the CDR3 is TGTGCCAGCAGCTACCCGACAGGGCAGGTCAATGAGCAGTTCTTC. Based on the CDR3 plus reference TRBV7-8 and TRBJ2-1, the full variable domain is GAGVSQSPRYKVAKRGQDVALRCDPISGHVSLFWYQQALGQGPEFLTYFQNEAQLDKSGLPSDRFFAERPEGSVSTLKIQRTQQEDSAVYLCASSYPTGQVNEQFFGPGTRLTVL.

This clonotype was detected many times. The chain recombines TRBV10-3 with TRBJ2-5; TRBD1 agrees at 7 bases. The junction had 9 bases not matched to a gene; V was cut back by 6 bases and J by 2 bases. CDR3 length: 15 residues. Germline loops: CDR1 ENHRY, CDR2 SYGVKD. CDR3 loop: CAIREDQGVQETQYF. CDR3 sequence (DNA): TGTGCCATCAGGGAGGACCAGGGGGTACAAGAGACCCAGTACTTC.

The rearrangement uses TRBV7-4 and TRBJ2-4, with unresolved D. V gave up 8 bases and J gave up 2 bases, with 10 bases separating them. The CDR3 loop spans 13 amino acids. From germline, CDR1 is SGHVT and CDR2 SQSDAQ. Written as DNA, the CDR3 is TGTGCCAGCGCAGTTCCCCCCAAAAACATTCAGTACTTC. This sequence encodes CASAVPPKNIQYF.

This clonotype was detected many times. The gene calls are TRBV12-3 or TRBV12-4 and TRBJ2-5; 14 nucleotides agree with TRBD2. The CDR3 has 19 amino acids. V was clipped by 3 bases and J by 1 base; unmatched bases: 10. The DNA of the CDR3 is TGTGCCAGCAGTTTTCAGACTAGCGGGGGGGCCAGGGTCCAAGAGACCCAGTACTTC. Residues: CASSFQTSGGARVQETQYF.

This chain connects TRBV9 to TRBJ1-4; 7 bases match TRBD1. V lost 4 bases and J lost 6; bases outside the gene matches: 6. In germline, CDR1 is SGDLS, CDR2 YYNGEE. The CDR3 length is 14 residues. The CDR3 loop is CASSLQGSDEKLFF. The CDR3 DNA reads TGTGCCAGCAGCTTACAGGGGTCGGATGAAAAACTGTTTTTT.

This clonotype appeared a few times. J is TRBJ1-2 and V is TRBV5-6; possible D gene TRBD1, 5 bases. Trimming took off 0 bases at V and 6 bases at J, with 18 bases between the two ends. Germline CDR1 is SGHDT and CDR2 is YYEEEE. The CDR3 spans 16 residues. CDR3 sequence: CASSLARNRDLDGYTF. CDR3 nucleotide sequence: TGTGCCAGCAGCTTGGCCAGGAATAGGGACCTGGATGGCTACACCTTC.

The rearrangement joins TRBV27 to TRBJ1-2; D is undetermined. With 5 bases removed from V and 4 bases from J, the gap between germline ends came to 11 bases. The germline gives CDR1 MNHEY, CDR2 SMNVEV (reference sequence). CDR3 length: 13 residues. CDR3 DNA sequence: TGTGCCAGCAGTGATGGTGACATCTATGGCTACACCTTC. Amino acid sequence: CASSDGDIYGYTF.

The rearrangement links TRBV27 to TRBJ1-2; perhaps TRBD1 as D (6 bases). Deletions cut 2 bases from V and 5 bases from J, with 15 bases between. Looked up from germline, CDR1 is MNHEY and CDR2 is SMNVEV (reference sequence). The CDR3 consists of 15 residues. CDR3 DNA sequence: TGTGCCAGCAGTTTAAAGGAGGGGGATTTTTATGGCTACACCTTC. Translation gives CASSLKEGDFYGYTF.

This clonotype came up a few times. This chain joins TRBV4-2 and TRBJ1-5, with 8 bases aligning to TRBD1. Germline CDR1 reads LGHNA; CDR2 reads YNFKEQ. This CDR3 comprises 14 residues. V dropped 8 bases and J dropped 1; count of bases not matched to a gene: 4. As DNA, the CDR3 is TGTGCCAGCGGCCGGGACAGGAGCAATCAGCCCCAGCATTTT. This translates into CASGRDRSNQPQHF.

This chain uses TRBV2 with TRBJ1-1; a weak D match, TRBD1 (5 bases). This CDR3 contains 14 residues. Germline V CDR1 and CDR2: SNHLY, FYNNEI. The V end was cut by 8 bases, the J end by 0 bases, with 13 bases between. In nucleotides, the CDR3 is TGTGCCAGCGCGACAGATGATATGAACACTGAAGCTTTCTTT. Residues: CASATDDMNTEAFF.

This clonotype was seen a few times. This chain uses TRBV14 with TRBJ2-7; 9 bases are shared with TRBD1. V gave up 3 bases and J gave up 1 base; unmatched junction bases: 4. CDR1 SGHDN and CDR2 FVKESK come from the germline V gene. CDR3 length equals 15 residues. CDR3 protein: CASSQGTGPSYEQYV. CDR3 DNA sequence: TGTGCCAGCAGCCAGGGGACAGGGCCATCCTACGAGCAGTACGTC.

J is TRBJ2-5 and V is TRBV4-2; 7 nucleotides line up with TRBD2. The CDR3 consists of 16 residues. CDR1 is LGHNA, CDR2 YNFKEQ, per germline. With 4 bases clipped from V and 0 bases from J, the junction kept 8 bases outside the gene matches. The CDR3 spells CASSLGGGGYQETQYF. For the CDR3, the DNA is TGTGCCAGCAGCCTAGGTGGGGGGGGGTACCAAGAGACCCAGTACTTC.

This clonotype was seen more than once but under ten times. This chain uses TRBV12-5 with TRBJ2-7; maybe TRBD1 (6 bases). CDR1 is LGHNT and CDR2 is FRNRAP in the germline V gene. Trimming removed 0 bases at V and 0 bases at J, with 15 bases between. The CDR3 contains 17 residues. As DNA, the CDR3 is TGTGCTAGTGGTTTGGTGCCGGGACACCTACCCTCCTACGAGCAGTACGTC. Translating gives CASGLVPGHLPSYEQYV.

This chain's CDR3 is CASSQENSDKNIQYF. For the CDR3, the DNA is TGCGCCAGCAGCCAAGAGAATAGCGACAAAAACATTCAGTACTTC. The chain joins TRBV4-1 to TRBJ2-4; D perhaps matches TRBD2 (5 bases). Per the germline V gene, CDR1 is MGHRA and CDR2 is YSYEKL. The V and J ends lost 0 bases and 3 bases respectively, with 9 bases between them. The CDR3 runs to 15 residues.

V is TRBV6-6 and J is TRBJ2-1; 8 bases fit TRBD2. Germline V gene lookup returns CDR1 MNHNY and CDR2 SVGAGI (reference sequence). This CDR3 spans 14 amino acids. The V segment lost 5 bases and the J segment 6 bases; nucleotides outside the gene matches: 6. CDR3 region: CASSAFSGANEQFF. In nucleotides, the CDR3 is TGTGCCAGCAGTGCTTTTAGCGGGGCCAATGAGCAGTTCTTC.